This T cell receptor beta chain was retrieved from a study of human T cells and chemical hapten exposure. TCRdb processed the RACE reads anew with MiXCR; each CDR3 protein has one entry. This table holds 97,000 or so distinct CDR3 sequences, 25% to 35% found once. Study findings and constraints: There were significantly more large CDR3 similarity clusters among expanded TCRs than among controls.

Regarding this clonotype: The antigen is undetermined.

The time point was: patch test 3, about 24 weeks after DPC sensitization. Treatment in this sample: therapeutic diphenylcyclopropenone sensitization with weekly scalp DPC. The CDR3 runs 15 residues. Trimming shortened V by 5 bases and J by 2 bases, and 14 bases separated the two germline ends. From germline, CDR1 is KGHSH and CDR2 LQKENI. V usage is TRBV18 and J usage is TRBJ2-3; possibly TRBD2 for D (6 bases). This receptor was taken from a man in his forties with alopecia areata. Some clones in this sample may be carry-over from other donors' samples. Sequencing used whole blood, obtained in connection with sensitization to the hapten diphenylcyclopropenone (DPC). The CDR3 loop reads CASSRDSGVTDTQYF. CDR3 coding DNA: TGTGCCAGCTCAAGGGACTCCGGAGTCACAGATACGCAGTATTTT. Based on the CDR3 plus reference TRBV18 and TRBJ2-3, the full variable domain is NAGVMQNPRHLVRRRGQEARLRCSPMKGHSHVYWYRQLPEEGLKFMVYLQKENIIDESGMPKERFSAEFPKEGPSILRIQQVVRGDSAAYFCASSRDSGVTDTQYFGPGTRLTVL.